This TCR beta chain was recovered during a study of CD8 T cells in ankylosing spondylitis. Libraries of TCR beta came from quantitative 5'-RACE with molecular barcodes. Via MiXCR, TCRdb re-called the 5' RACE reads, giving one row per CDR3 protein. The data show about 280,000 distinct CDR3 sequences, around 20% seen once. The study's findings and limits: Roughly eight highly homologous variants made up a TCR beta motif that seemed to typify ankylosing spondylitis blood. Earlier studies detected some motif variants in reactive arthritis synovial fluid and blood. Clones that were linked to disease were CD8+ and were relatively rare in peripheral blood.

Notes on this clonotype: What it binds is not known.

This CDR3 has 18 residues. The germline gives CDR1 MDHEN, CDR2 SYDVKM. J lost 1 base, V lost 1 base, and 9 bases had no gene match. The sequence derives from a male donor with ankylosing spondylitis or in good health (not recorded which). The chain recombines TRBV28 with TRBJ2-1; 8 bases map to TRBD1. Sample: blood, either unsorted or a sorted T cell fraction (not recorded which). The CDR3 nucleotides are TGTGCCAGCAGTTTATCCCCCTTCGACAGGGGTTCCTACAATGAGCAGTTCTTC. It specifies CASSLSPFDRGSYNEQFF.